The clone carrying this T cell receptor (beta chain) was seen only once. The antigen is undetermined. Genomic DNA constituted the template upon which TCR beta VDJ and CDR3 profiling was performed. TCRdb analysed the reads with MiXCR anew, one entry per CDR3 protein. The sample lists some 180,000 distinct CDR3 sequences, approximately 49% seen once, with about 2.9% in the top ten. These data are taken from a study of CD8+CD57+ T cells in acquired aplastic anemia. Study-wide findings and caveats: Patients and controls were found to share twenty-nine CD8+ CDR3 sequences.

V was trimmed by 3 bases and J by 0 bases, leaving 18 bases between them. There are 19 residues in the CDR3. Per germline, CDR1 SGHVS and CDR2 FNYEAQ. The gene calls are TRBV7-6 and TRBJ1-6, with D perhaps matching TRBD1 (5 bases). This TCR derives from a human donor in good health. The material sequenced was sorted CD4+, CD8+, or CD8+CD57+ T cells (not recorded which) from PBMCs. The CDR3 DNA sequence: TGTGCCAGCAGCTTGTGGGCAGGGAGGGGAAGCTCCTATAATTCACCCCTCCACTTT. Translated, it gives CASSLWAGRGSSYNSPLHF.